The present entry profiles one T cell receptor beta chain with its context. Its antigen target is currently unknown. No clone much larger than this one lies a single base away; base qualities are absent. These data originate in a study of blood T cell repertoires in COVID-19 (TCRdb year 2020). Study-level background: Samples from collaborators originated in the United States, Italy and Spain and spanned both the acute and convalescent phases of COVID-19. The material from the prospective study consisted of cDNA or gDNA derived from T cells, B-cell-depleted T cells, or PBMCs. Deeply sampled blood TCRbeta repertoires from subjects exposed to, actively infected with, or recovered from COVID-19 were included in the dataset. The repertoires were made available in a free public database intended to serve as a resource for research on the immune response to SARS-CoV-2. The samples were drawn from two sources: the first 160 participants of the ongoing ImmuneRACE study, and fewer than 1,500 subjects contributed by 6 global collaborators. Nearly every sample came with metadata listing a de-identified subject ID, COVID-19 status, age in years and sex. Where HLA class I and class II types were available, the types were taken from metadata supplied by the sample provider, not from assay-based typing. Findings and caveats that apply to the study as a whole: Clinical and demographic metadata were provided uncurated, with the amount varying by source and participant.

Relative to germline, V is missing 10 bases and J is missing 8 bases, with 9 bases of the junction outside any gene match. From its cysteine to its phenylalanine, the CDR3 spans 13 amino acids. Only the CDR3 portion is preserved as DNA: 39 bases, with reading frame beginning at the first base. CDR1 and CDR2 (LGHNA, YNFKEQ) derive from the germline V gene. TCRbeta CDR3 regions were amplified from genomic DNA by means of the immunoSEQ Assay, a bias-controlled multiplex PCR. Processing in the source paper ran as follows. Nucleated cell counts per sample were estimated from amplification of reference gene primers within the assay. Sequence reads were collapsed and filtered to measure the absolute abundance of every unique TCRbeta CDR3 rearrangement. For each sample, productive Simpson clonality was calculated as the square root of Simpson's diversity index across productive rearrangements. Not all clones reach the TCRdb copy of this immuneACCESS table, which keeps in-frame sequences only. Checked studies attribute under half of the gap to unresolved V genes and leave the rest unexplained. V, J and clone size are taken as reported in that table, and D and trimming were inferred from the DNA itself. The sample contains 90,000 to 150,000 clones, 88% of them found a single time. Together, the top ten hold approximately 0.81% of the sample.

Collaborating institutions collected whole blood in K2EDTA tubes following their own protocols. For TCRbeta analysis, collaborators shipped samples in one of three forms: frozen whole blood, isolated PBMCs, or DNA extracted from either of those sample types. The TCR comes from a woman aged 45-60 years with active or convalescent COVID-19. Sequenced material: peripheral blood. The V gene is TRBV4-2 and the J gene is TRBJ2-1, with TRBD1 identical over 9 junction bases. The DNA is as follows: TGTGCCACTTCCGGGACAGGGTTGGATGAGCAGTTCTTC. Its protein is CATSGTGLDEQFF.